This T cell receptor beta chain appears in the sequencing data of a study of cytomegalovirus exposure and HLA in healthy donors. In germline, CDR1 is LNHDA, CDR2 SQIVND (reference sequence). The CDR3 consists of 18 residues. V dropped 7 bases and J dropped 0; count of bases not matched to a gene: 15. Points from the study as a whole: For cytomegalovirus status, the classifier reportedly gave diagnoses with high specificity and sensitivity. Researchers reported in a later analysis that a missense DCLRE1C variant was tied to TCR beta V- and J-gene trimming. There were some public TCRs occurring in many donors, but most TCR sequences were rare. Researchers counted approximately 160 TCR beta chains as cytomegalovirus-associated.

A few counts support this clone. Its antigen is not known. PCR involved 60 Vbeta and 13 Jbeta primers. Here immunoSEQ multiplex PCR was the method, and the copy in TCRdb shows in-frame clones only, minus some. Seen here are some 160,000 clones, over 70% observed once, and the top ten hold approximately 1.4%. This receptor was identified in a woman aged 30 to 39 in good health and CMV-seronegative. The chain combines TRBV19 with TRBJ1-5; 7 bases agree with TRBD1. The sample was PBMCs. CDR3 coding DNA: TGTGCCAGTACCCCGAGGGGGCAGGAGGGTTATAGCAATCAGCCCCAGCATTTT. This codes for CASTPRGQEGYSNQPQHF.